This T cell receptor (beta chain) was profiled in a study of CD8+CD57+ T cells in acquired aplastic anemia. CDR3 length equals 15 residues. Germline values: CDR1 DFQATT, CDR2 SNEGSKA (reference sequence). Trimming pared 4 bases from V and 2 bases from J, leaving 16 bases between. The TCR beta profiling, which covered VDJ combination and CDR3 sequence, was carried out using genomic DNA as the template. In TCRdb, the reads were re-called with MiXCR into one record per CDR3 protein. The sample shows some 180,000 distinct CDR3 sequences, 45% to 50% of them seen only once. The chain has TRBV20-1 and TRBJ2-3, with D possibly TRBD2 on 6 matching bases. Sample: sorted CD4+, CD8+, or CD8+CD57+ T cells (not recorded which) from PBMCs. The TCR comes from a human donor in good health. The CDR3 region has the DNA TGCAGTGCTAAGTTGCGGGGAGTCCCCACAGATACGCAGTATTTT. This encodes CSAKLRGVPTDTQYF.